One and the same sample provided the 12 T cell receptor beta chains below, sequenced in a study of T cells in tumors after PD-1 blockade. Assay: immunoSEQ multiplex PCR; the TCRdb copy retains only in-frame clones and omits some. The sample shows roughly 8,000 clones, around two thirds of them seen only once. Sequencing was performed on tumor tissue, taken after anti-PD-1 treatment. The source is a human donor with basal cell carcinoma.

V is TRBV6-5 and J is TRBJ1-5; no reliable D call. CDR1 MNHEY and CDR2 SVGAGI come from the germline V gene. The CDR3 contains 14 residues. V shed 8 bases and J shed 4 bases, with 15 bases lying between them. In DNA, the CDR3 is TGTGCCAGCGGGGTCTTACACCCTAATCAGCCCCAGCATTTT. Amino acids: CASGVLHPNQPQHF.

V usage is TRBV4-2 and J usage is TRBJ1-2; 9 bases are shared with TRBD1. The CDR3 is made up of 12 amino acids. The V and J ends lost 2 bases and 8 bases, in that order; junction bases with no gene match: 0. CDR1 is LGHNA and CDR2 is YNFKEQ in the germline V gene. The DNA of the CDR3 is TGTGCCAGCAGCCAAACAGGGGGCGGCTACACCTTC. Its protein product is CASSQTGGGYTF.

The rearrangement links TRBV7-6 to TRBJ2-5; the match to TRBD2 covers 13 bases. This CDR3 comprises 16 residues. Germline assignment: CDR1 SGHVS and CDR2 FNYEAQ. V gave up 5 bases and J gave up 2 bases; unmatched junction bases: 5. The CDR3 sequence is CASSAGLAGVQETQYF. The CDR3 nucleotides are TGTGCCAGCAGCGCCGGACTAGCGGGGGTTCAAGAGACCCAGTACTTC.

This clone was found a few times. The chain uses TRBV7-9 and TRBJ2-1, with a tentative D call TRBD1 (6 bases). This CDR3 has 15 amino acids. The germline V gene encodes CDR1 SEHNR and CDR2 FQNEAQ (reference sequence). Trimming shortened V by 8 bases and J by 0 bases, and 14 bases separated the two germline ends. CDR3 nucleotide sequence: TGTGCCAGCCAGCCTCAGGGGAGCTCCTACAATGAGCAGTTCTTC. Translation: CASQPQGSSYNEQFF.

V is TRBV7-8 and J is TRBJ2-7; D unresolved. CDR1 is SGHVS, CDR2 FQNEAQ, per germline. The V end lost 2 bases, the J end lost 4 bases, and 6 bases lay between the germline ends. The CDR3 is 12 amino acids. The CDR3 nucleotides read TGTGCCAGCAGCTTACAGGCTTACGAGCAGTACTTC. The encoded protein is CASSLQAYEQYF. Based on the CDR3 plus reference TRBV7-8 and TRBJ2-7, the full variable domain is GAGVSQSPRYKVAKRGQDVALRCDPISGHVSLFWYQQALGQGPEFLTYFQNEAQLDKSGLPSDRFFAERPEGSVSTLKIQRTQQEDSAVYLCASSLQAYEQYFGPGTRLTVT.

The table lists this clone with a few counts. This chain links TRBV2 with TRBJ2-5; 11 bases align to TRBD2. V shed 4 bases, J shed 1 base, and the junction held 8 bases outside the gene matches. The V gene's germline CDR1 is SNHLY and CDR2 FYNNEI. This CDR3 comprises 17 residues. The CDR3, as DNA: TGTGCCAGCAGTGGGGCGGGGCTAGCGGGGGGCCAAGAGACCCAGTACTTC. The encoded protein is CASSGAGLAGGQETQYF. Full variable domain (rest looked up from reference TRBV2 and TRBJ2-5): EPEVTQTPSHQVTQMGQEVILRCVPISNHLYFYWYRQILGQKVEFLVSFYNNEISEKSEIFDDQFSVERPDGSNFTLKIRSTKLEDSAMYFCASSGAGLAGGQETQYFGPGTRLLVL.

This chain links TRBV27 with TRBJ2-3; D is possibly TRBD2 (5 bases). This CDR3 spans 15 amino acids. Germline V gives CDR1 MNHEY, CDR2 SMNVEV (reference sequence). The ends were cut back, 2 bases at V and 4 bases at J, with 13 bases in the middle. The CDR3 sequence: CASSLNPVAPDTQYF. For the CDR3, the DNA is TGTGCCAGCAGTTTAAACCCCGTAGCGCCAGATACGCAGTATTTT.

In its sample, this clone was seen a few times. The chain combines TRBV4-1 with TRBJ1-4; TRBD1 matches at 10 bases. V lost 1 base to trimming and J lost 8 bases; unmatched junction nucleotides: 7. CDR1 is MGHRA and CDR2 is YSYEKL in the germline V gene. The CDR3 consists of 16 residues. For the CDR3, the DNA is TGCGCCAGCAGCCAAGCGCCGACAGGGGGCCAGGAAAAACTGTTTTTT. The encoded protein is CASSQAPTGGQEKLFF.

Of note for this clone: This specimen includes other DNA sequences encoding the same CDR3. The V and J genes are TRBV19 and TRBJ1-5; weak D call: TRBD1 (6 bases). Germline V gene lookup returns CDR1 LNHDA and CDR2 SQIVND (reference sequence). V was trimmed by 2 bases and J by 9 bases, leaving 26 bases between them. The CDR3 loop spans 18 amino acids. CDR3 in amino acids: CASSISEGGRRGRAPQHF. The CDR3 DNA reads TGTGCCAGTAGTATATCCGAGGGGGGACGGAGGGGTAGGGCGCCCCAGCATTTT.

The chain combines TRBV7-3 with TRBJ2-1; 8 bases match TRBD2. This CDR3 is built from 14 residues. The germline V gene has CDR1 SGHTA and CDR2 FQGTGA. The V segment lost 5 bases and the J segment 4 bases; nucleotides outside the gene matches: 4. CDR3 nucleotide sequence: TGTGCCAGCAGCCGCGGGGGGCGGTACAATGAGCAGTTCTTC. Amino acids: CASSRGGRYNEQFF.

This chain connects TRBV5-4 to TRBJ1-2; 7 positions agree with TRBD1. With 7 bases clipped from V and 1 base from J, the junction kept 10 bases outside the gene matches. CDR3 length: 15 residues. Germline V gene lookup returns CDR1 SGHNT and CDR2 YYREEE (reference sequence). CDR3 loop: CASRSGTVLNYGYTF. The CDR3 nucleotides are TGTGCCAGCCGATCCGGGACAGTCCTTAACTATGGCTACACCTTC.

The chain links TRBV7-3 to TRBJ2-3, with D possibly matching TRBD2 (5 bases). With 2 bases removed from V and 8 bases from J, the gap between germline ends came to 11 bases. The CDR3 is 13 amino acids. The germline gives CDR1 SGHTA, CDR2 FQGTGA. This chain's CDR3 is CASSLDISGTQYF. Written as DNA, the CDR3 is TGTGCCAGCAGCTTAGATATCAGCGGTACGCAGTATTTT.